These T cell receptor beta chains were read from a single sample in a study of early T cells in non-severe SARS-CoV-2 infection. A single record per CDR3 protein comes from TCRdb applying MiXCR to the 5' RACE reads. The sample has about 83,000 distinct CDR3 sequences, over 9.5% seen once. This material consisted of whole blood, taken at baseline. These receptors were obtained from an adult who was a healthcare worker with PCR-confirmed SARS-CoV-2 infection or an uninfected control (not recorded which). Both conserved end residues are part of each CDR3. The order of the fields is CDR3 length, clone size, V gene, J gene, D gene, CDR3 DNA, CDR3 protein. A D gene is named only where the DNA matches it firmly. Expanded clones get a size class; other rows say once, few or many, or leave the size out.

>15|few|TRBV20-1|TRBJ2-5|-
TGCAGTGCTAGGGTGGGGAGCGGACCCCAAGAGACCCAGTACTTC
CSARVGSGPQETQYF
>16|many|TRBV2|TRBJ2-1|TRBD2
TGTGCCAGCAGTGGCCTAGCGGGGGTAACCTACAATGAGCAGTTCTTC
CASSGLAGVTYNEQFF
>14|few|TRBV6-6|TRBJ2-3|TRBD2
TGTGCCAGCAGTCCTAGCGGGAGCACAGATACGCAGTATTTT
CASSPSGSTDTQYF
>14|many|TRBV5-1|TRBJ1-1|-
TGCGCCAGCAGCCCCCCCCTACAGGGAAATGAAGCTTTCTTT
CASSPPLQGNEAFF
>19|few|TRBV9|TRBJ2-2|-
TGTGCCAGCAGCGTAGGGGACATCAGGACCCCTACGAACACCGGGGAGCTGTTTTTT
CASSVGDIRTPTNTGELFF
>15|few|TRBV12-3/TRBV12-4|TRBJ2-1|TRBD2
TGTGCCAGCAGTGAGACTAGCGGTGCCTACAATGAGCAGTTCTTC
CASSETSGAYNEQFF
>15|-|TRBV19|TRBJ2-1|TRBD2
TGTGCCAGCCAGACTAGCGGGGTCTCCTACAATGAGCAGTTCTTC
CASQTSGVSYNEQFF
>15|many|TRBV5-1|TRBJ2-7|-
TGCGCCAGCAGCTTGGGAGGCTCCGTCTCCTACGAGCAGTACTTC
CASSLGGSVSYEQYF
>13|-|TRBV6-6|TRBJ1-2|-
TGTGCCAGCATCGGAGAGGCAGTCTATGGCTACACCTTC
CASIGEAVYGYTF
>13|-|TRBV27|TRBJ1-1|-
TGTGCCAGCAGTTTGGCAGGGTATACTGAAGCTTTCTTT
CASSLAGYTEAFF
>14|-|TRBV30|TRBJ2-6|-
TGTGCCTGTTCCTTTCTCTCTGGGGCCAACGTCCTGACTTTC
CACSFLSGANVLTF
>13|many|TRBV29-1|TRBJ1-5|-
TGCAGCGTTGTGGGGCAGCAGAATCAGCCCCAGCATTTT
CSVVGQQNQPQHF
>17|-|TRBV5-5|TRBJ2-5|TRBD1
TGTGCCAGCAGCTTCCGTGCAGGGGGCCTTTCTTTGGAGACCCAGTACTTC
CASSFRAGGLSLETQYF
>15|many|TRBV7-9|TRBJ2-7|TRBD2
TGTGCCAGCAGCCCTCCGACTAGCGGAGGCTACGAGCAGTACTTC
CASSPPTSGGYEQYF
>16|-|TRBV28|TRBJ1-6|TRBD1
TGTGCCAGCAGTAGCGACAGGGTTGGGTTGAATTCACCCCTCCACTTT
CASSSDRVGLNSPLHF
>14|few|TRBV7-9|TRBJ2-1|-
TGTGCCAGCAGCTTAGGATACGGGGGCATTGAGCAGTTCTTC
CASSLGYGGIEQFF
>12|many|TRBV27|TRBJ2-5|-
TGTGCCAGCAGGGGGGCCGGACGGCCCCAGTACTTC
CASRGAGRPQYF
>13|many|TRBV27|TRBJ2-7|-
TGTGCCAGCAGTTCCCTTACCCACTACGAGCAGTACTTC
CASSSLTHYEQYF
>15|few|TRBV18|TRBJ2-6|-
TGTGCCAGCTCACCTCTAATTTCTGGGGCCAACGTCCTGACTTTC
CASSPLISGANVLTF
>14|-|TRBV30|TRBJ2-6|-
TGTGCCTGTACCCGGGAATCTGGGGCCAACGTCCTGACTTTC
CACTRESGANVLTF
>17|few|TRBV24-1|TRBJ2-2|TRBD2
TGTGCCACCAGTGACCTCTATGCGGGAGTGGAGACCGGGGAGCTGTTTTTT
CATSDLYAGVETGELFF
>14|-|TRBV10-3|TRBJ2-2|TRBD2
TGTGCCATCAGGGGCGCGGGAGTTACCGGGGAGCTGTTTTTT
CAIRGAGVTGELFF
>15|-|TRBV6-1|TRBJ2-3|TRBD2
TGTGCCAGCAGTGCACTAGCGGCCCCCACAGATACGCAGTATTTT
CASSALAAPTDTQYF
>11|few|TRBV19|TRBJ2-1|-
TGTGCCAGTAGTAGGGGAGTGGAGCAGTTCTTC
CASSRGVEQFF
>14|-|TRBV7-6|TRBJ2-7|TRBD2
TGTGCCAGCAGTAGGACTAGCGGGAGTGGCGAGCAGTACTTC
CASSRTSGSGEQYF
>17|few|TRBV20-1|TRBJ2-1|TRBD1
TGCAGTGCTAGAAGTAATTACAGGGGCCACTCCTACAATGAGCAGTTCTTC
CSARSNYRGHSYNEQFF
>15|-|TRBV30|TRBJ2-7|TRBD1
TGTGCCTGGAGTGTAGGGGCAGGGGGCTTCGACGAGCAGTACTTC
CAWSVGAGGFDEQYF
>16|many|TRBV7-8|TRBJ1-4|-
TGTGCCAGCAGCTTATCCGACCGGAATAATAATGAAAAACTGTTTTTT
CASSLSDRNNNEKLFF
>14|few|TRBV5-1|TRBJ2-7|-
TGCGCCAGCAGACCTAGAGCCAGGGCAAGCGAGCAGTACTTC
CASRPRARASEQYF
>15|-|TRBV7-8|TRBJ1-2|TRBD1
TGTGCCAGCAGCACATCATCCGGGACAGGGCATGGCTACACCTTC
CASSTSSGTGHGYTF
>15|many|TRBV27|TRBJ2-7|TRBD2
TGTGCCAGCAGTACGCTAGCGGGAGCCCCCTACGAGCAGTACTTC
CASSTLAGAPYEQYF
>14|many|TRBV6-1|TRBJ2-2|-
TGTGCCAGCAGTAAGAGGACAGCTCCCGGGGAGCTGTTTTTT
CASSKRTAPGELFF
>16|few|TRBV18|TRBJ2-5|TRBD2
TGTGCCAGCTCACCTCTAGCGGGAGGGCCACAAGAGACCCAGTACTTC
CASSPLAGGPQETQYF
>14|few|TRBV7-9|TRBJ2-3|-
TGTGCCAGCAGCCCGCAGGGGCACACAGATACGCAGTATTTT
CASSPQGHTDTQYF
>13|many|TRBV7-2|TRBJ1-2|-
TGTGCCAGCAGCCCCCAGGTTAACTATGGCTACACCTTC
CASSPQVNYGYTF
>17|few|TRBV7-9|TRBJ2-7|-
TGTGCCAGCAGCTTTGGCAAACTGCCGTCTGACTCCTACGAGCAGTACTTC
CASSFGKLPSDSYEQYF
>19|-|TRBV28|TRBJ2-7|TRBD2
TGTGCCAGCAGTTCCATCATCCTAGCGGGAGGGCCATCCTCCTACGAGCAGTACTTC
CASSSIILAGGPSSYEQYF
>12|-|TRBV25-1|TRBJ2-1|-
TGTGCCAGCAGTGAATCAGTCTTTAAGCAGTTCTTC
CASSESVFKQFF
>15|-|TRBV5-1|TRBJ2-7|TRBD2
TGCGCCAGCAGCTTGGGACTAGCGGGACTAAACGAGCAGTACTTC
CASSLGLAGLNEQYF
>17|many|TRBV10-2|TRBJ2-3|-
TGCGCCAGCATAGGGATAGCGGACGTATGGGGCACAGATACGCAGTATTTT
CASIGIADVWGTDTQYF
>16|many|TRBV10-3|TRBJ2-5|TRBD1
TGTGCCATCAGTGAGTCGACCCCCTCAGGGGGAAAGACCCAGTACTTC
CAISESTPSGGKTQYF
>14|-|TRBV13|TRBJ1-6|-
TGTGCCAGCAGCTTAGGGAGTTATAATTCACCCCTCCACTTT
CASSLGSYNSPLHF
>15|few|TRBV7-8|TRBJ2-2|-
TGTGCCAGCAGCTTCGGGACTGGGACTTCCGGGGAGCTGTTTTTT
CASSFGTGTSGELFF